The present T cell receptor (beta chain) was sequenced within a study of blood T cell repertoires in COVID-19. Generated by immunoSEQ multiplex PCR, the TCRdb table keeps only in-frame clones and is missing some. The data hold about 130,000 clones, with around 70% observed a single time. The V gene end was trimmed by 7 bases and the J gene end by 8 bases; junction bases not matched to a gene: 14. Germline values: CDR1 LNHDA, CDR2 SQIVND (reference sequence). The CDR3 totals 15 residues. This chain connects TRBV19 to TRBJ2-7, with 10 bases identical to TRBD1. This TCR was recovered from a man between 60 and 75 years old with acute or convalescent COVID-19. The sequenced material came from peripheral blood. This chain's CDR3 is CASTNGRGQGNQQYF. The DNA of the CDR3 is TGTGCCAGTACGAATGGAAGGGGACAGGGGAACCAGCAGTACTTC.